This T cell receptor beta chain was sequenced in a study of EBV T-cell therapy then PD-1 blockade in nasopharyngeal carcinoma (dated by TCRdb to the early 2020s). Note on this clone: The target of this receptor is not known. No per-base quality is available; no much larger clone lies one base away.

The Qiagen DNeasy Kit was used to extract genomic DNA from the sorted cells. The immunoSEQ platform was used for deep sequencing of the TCR beta chain. In the source study's methods: Repertoire data analysis was performed with the immunoSEQ Analyzer software. What TCRdb holds here is the immuneACCESS table cut down to in-frame rearrangements. Part of the clones is not present; checked against another copy, under half of the missing clones reflect an unresolved V gene, and the others are unexplained. V, J and clone size were drawn from that table, and D and trimming were deduced from the DNA. The sample yields 13,000 to 15,000 clones; under 90% were counted once. The top ten hold about 30% of the sample. The germline V and J ends show losses of 8 bases and 3 bases respectively, and no gene match explains 0 bases of the junction. The CDR3 contains 12 residues, cysteine and phenylalanine counted. The kept DNA is CDR3 alone, 36 bases in frame from the first base. The germline V gene yields MRHNA for CDR1 and SNTAGT for CDR2.

The label giving this sample's treatment or condition can be read as: AdE1-LMPpoly-expanded autologous EBV-specific T-cell therapy followed by anti-PD-1 nivolumab. The TCR originated in a man aged 35-49 years with nasopharyngeal carcinoma. The sequence links TRBV6-4 to TRBJ2-2; 7 central bases correspond to TRBD1. The input for sequencing was CD8+ T cells from blood, taken around day 100 from a patient whose treatment included autologous EBV-specific T cells and nivolumab. The CDR3 reads CASGTDTGELFF. The nucleotide sequence is TGTGCCAGCGGGACAGACACCGGGGAGCTGTTTTTT.